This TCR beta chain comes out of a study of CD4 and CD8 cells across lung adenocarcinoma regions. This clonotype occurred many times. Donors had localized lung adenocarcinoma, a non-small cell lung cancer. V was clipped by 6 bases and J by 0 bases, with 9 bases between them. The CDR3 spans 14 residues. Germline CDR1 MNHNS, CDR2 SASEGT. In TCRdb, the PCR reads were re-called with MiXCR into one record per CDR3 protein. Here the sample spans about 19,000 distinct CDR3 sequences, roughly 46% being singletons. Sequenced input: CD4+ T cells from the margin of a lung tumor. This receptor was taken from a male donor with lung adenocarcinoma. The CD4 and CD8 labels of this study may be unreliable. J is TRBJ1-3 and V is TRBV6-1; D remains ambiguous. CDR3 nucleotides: TGTGCCAGCAGACGAGGGATCTCTGGAAACACCATATATTTT. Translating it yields CASRRGISGNTIYF.